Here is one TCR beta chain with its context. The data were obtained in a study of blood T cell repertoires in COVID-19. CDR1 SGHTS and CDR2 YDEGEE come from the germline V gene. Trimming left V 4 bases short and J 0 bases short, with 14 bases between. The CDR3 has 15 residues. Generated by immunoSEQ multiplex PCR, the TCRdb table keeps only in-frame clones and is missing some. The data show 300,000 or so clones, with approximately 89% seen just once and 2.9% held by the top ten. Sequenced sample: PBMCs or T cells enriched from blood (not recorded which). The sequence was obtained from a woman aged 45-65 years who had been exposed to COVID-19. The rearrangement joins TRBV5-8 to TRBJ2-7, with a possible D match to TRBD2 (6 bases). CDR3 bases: TGTGCCAGCAGCCCTTATAGCGGCCTCTCCTACGAGCAGTACTTC. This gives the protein CASSPYSGLSYEQYF.